The sequence of this TCR beta chain was determined in a study of blood T cell repertoires in COVID-19. Study overall: The study drew acute and convalescent COVID-19 samples from the United States, Italy and Spain. T cells, B-cell-depleted T cells, or PBMCs supplied cDNA or gDNA.

Those who participated ranged in age from 18 to 89 years and resided in approximately 23 US areas. As processed by the authors: Nucleated cell number was recorded as an estimate derived from reference gene primer amplification. This table comes from immunoSEQ multiplex PCR, and its TCRdb copy is limited to in-frame clones, with some not included. That table furnishes V, J and clone size, whereas the DNA furnished D and trimming. The sample holds about 350,000 clones; about 90% are singletons and the top ten take approximately 0.93%. This CDR3 spans 13 amino acids. The junction had 1 base not matched to a gene; V was cut back by 1 base and J by 6 bases. Germline CDR1 SGHRS, CDR2 YFSETQ.

This TCR was sampled from a woman in her 30s who had recovered from COVID-19. Input material: PBMCs or T cells enriched from blood (not recorded which). The chain carries TRBV5-1 and TRBJ2-3; 8 nucleotides align to TRBD2. In DNA form, the CDR3 reads TGCGCCAGCAGCTTGAGACTAGCGGATACGCAGTATTTT. Translating gives CASSLRLADTQYF.